Below, 28 T cell receptor beta chains from the same sample are listed, as sequenced in a study of blood T cell repertoires in COVID-19. Only in-frame clones appear in the TCRdb table, and some are missing; sequencing was by immunoSEQ multiplex PCR. The data contain about 180,000 clones, 70% to 80% of them singletons. The material sequenced was PBMCs or T cells enriched from blood (not recorded which). The receptors come from a man in his sixties who had been exposed to COVID-19.

This chain joins TRBV19 and TRBJ1-5; 7 bases map to TRBD1. V lost 0 bases, J lost 5 bases, and 10 bases stayed unmatched. This CDR3 has 17 residues. The germline V gene encodes CDR1 LNHDA and CDR2 SQIVND (reference sequence). CDR3 region: CASSIDQGVSFYQPQHF. In DNA form, the CDR3 reads TGTGCCAGTAGTATAGATCAGGGGGTAAGCTTCTATCAGCCCCAGCATTTT.

The rearrangement uses TRBV28 and TRBJ1-2, with a tentative D call TRBD1 (6 bases). The V end was cut by 1 base, the J end by 6 bases, with 21 bases between. In germline, CDR1 is MDHEN, CDR2 SYDVKM. The length of the CDR3 is 17 residues. CDR3 nucleotides: TGTGCCAGCAGTTTATCCCGGACAGAGGGGTTGGGTCATGGCTACACCTTC. This gives the protein CASSLSRTEGLGHGYTF.

The CDR3 here is CASRSGVSGIYEQYF. The CDR3 DNA reads as TGTGCCAGCAGATCCGGGGTCAGCGGGATCTACGAGCAGTACTTC. The V call is TRBV5-4, the J call TRBJ2-7, with 7 bases that match TRBD2. The CDR3 has 15 amino acids. Germline V gives CDR1 SGHNT, CDR2 YYREEE (reference sequence). V dropped 5 bases and J dropped 3; count of bases not matched to a gene: 11.

Turning to this clone: The identical CDR3 is also encoded by other nucleotide sequences in the sample. The chain is built from TRBV9 and TRBJ2-7; 7 positions agree with TRBD2. CDR3 length equals 14 residues. Germline CDR1 SGDLS, CDR2 YYNGEE. The J segment lost 0 bases and the V segment lost 2 bases, leaving 2 bases of the junction unmatched. This CDR3 is CASSVGGSSYEQYF. The CDR3 DNA reads TGTGCCAGCAGCGTCGGCGGGAGCTCCTACGAGCAGTACTTC. The entire variable domain, with the rest obtained from reference TRBV9 and TRBJ2-7, is as follows: DSGVTQTPKHLITATGQRVTLRCSPRSGDLSVYWYQQSLDQGLQFLIQYYNGEERAKGNILERFSAQQFPDLHSELNLSSLELGDSALYFCASSVGGSSYEQYFGPGTRLTVT.

CDR3 sequence: CASSSPGQGGETQYF. CDR3 DNA sequence: TGCGCCAGCAGCTCCCCGGGACAGGGAGGCGAGACCCAGTACTTC. The rearrangement joins TRBV5-1 to TRBJ2-5; 9 bases match TRBD1. CDR1 is SGHRS and CDR2 is YFSETQ in the germline V gene. The CDR3 loop spans 15 amino acids. J was trimmed by 5 bases and V by 3 bases; bases with no gene match: 8.

CDR3 loop: CASSLPAGGPTGELFF. The CDR3, as DNA: TGTGCCAGCAGCTTACCTGCGGGGGGCCCCACCGGGGAGCTGTTTTTT. This sequence joins TRBV7-2 and TRBJ2-2; 8 bases are shared with TRBD2. Trimming took 2 bases from V and 4 from J; bases not matched to a gene: 6. The CDR3 has 16 residues. CDR1 is SGHTA, CDR2 FQGNSA, per germline.

This clone was seen more than once but under ten times. This chain uses TRBV3-1 (or the pseudogene TRBV3-2) with TRBJ1-1, with TRBD1 matching 7 bases. The CDR3 runs 14 residues. With 3 bases clipped from V and 0 bases from J, the junction kept 1 base outside the gene matches. Germline CDR1 LGHDT, CDR2 YNNKEL (reference sequence). The CDR3 region is CASSHGTVNTEAFF. The CDR3 DNA reads TGTGCCAGCAGCCACGGGACAGTGAACACTGAAGCTTTCTTT.

The chain joins TRBV5-5 to TRBJ1-2; D is unclear. The CDR3 is 13 amino acids. V gave up 4 bases and J gave up 3 bases, with 10 bases separating them. Germline V gene lookup returns CDR1 SGHKS and CDR2 YYEKEE (reference sequence). The CDR3 loop reads CASSRPADYGYTF. The CDR3 nucleotides read TGTGCCAGCAGCCGGCCCGCGGACTATGGCTACACCTTC.

The gene calls are TRBV7-2 and TRBJ1-6; unclear D gene. CDR1 is SGHTA, CDR2 FQGNSA, per germline. Trimming shortened V by 5 bases and J by 7 bases, and 15 bases separated the two germline ends. The CDR3 contains 15 residues. The CDR3 reads CASSHRDQTNSPLHF. The CDR3 nucleotides are TGTGCCAGCAGCCACCGGGATCAAACAAATTCACCCCTCCACTTT.

The chain joins TRBV5-1 to TRBJ1-4; a weak D match, TRBD1 (6 bases). Germline assignment: CDR1 SGHRS and CDR2 YFSETQ. The V and J ends lost 4 bases and 0 bases respectively, with 13 bases between them. This CDR3 spans 16 amino acids. CDR3 bases: TGCGCCAGCAGCCCGGGACACGTTACAACTAATGAAAAACTGTTTTTT. Translated: CASSPGHVTTNEKLFF.

This clone appeared a single time. The chain has TRBV30 and TRBJ2-7, with 9 bases aligning to TRBD1. Per germline, CDR1 GTSNPN and CDR2 SVGIG (reference sequence). The V and J ends lost 6 bases and 4 bases, in that order; junction bases with no gene match: 4. The length of the CDR3 is 12 residues. Written as DNA, the CDR3 is TGTGCCTGTAAGGGACAGGGTTACGAGCAGTACTTC. This codes for CACKGQGYEQYF.

This clone was seen a few times. V is TRBV5-6 and J is TRBJ1-3; 8 nucleotides align to TRBD1. Germline-derived CDR1 and CDR2 are SGHDT and YYEEEE. CDR3 length: 14 residues. V lost 0 bases to trimming and J lost 4 bases; unmatched junction nucleotides: 0. CDR3 residues: CASSLGQGGNTIYF. The CDR3 DNA sequence: TGTGCCAGCAGCTTGGGACAGGGGGGAAACACCATATATTTT.

The rearrangement joins TRBV5-1 to TRBJ2-5; 7 bases are shared with TRBD2. CDR3 length: 14 residues. The germline CDR1 and CDR2 sequences are SGHRS and YFSETQ. J was trimmed by 5 bases and V by 2 bases; bases with no gene match: 6. The CDR3 region has the DNA TGCGCCAGCAGCTTAGCGGGGTGGGACGAGACCCAGTACTTC. Translating it yields CASSLAGWDETQYF.

The J gene is TRBJ2-1, the V gene TRBV10-3; 7 nucleotides match TRBD2. Germline CDR1 ENHRY, CDR2 SYGVKD. Trimming at V came to 4 bases and at J to 5 bases, leaving 8 bases not matched to a gene. The CDR3 consists of 15 residues. The CDR3 loop is CAISVGGDPNNEQFF. For the CDR3, the DNA is TGTGCCATCAGTGTTGGGGGGGACCCAAACAATGAGCAGTTCTTC.

Only a few counts were recorded for this clone. This rearrangement joins TRBV28 to TRBJ2-2, with D perhaps TRBD2 (5 bases). CDR1 MDHEN and CDR2 SYDVKM come from the germline V gene. Trimming pared 5 bases from V and 5 bases from J, leaving 15 bases between. The CDR3 runs to 15 residues. The CDR3 nucleotides read TGTGCCAGCAGTCACCACGAGACGGGGACCGGGGAGCTGTTTTTT. Protein product: CASSHHETGTGELFF.

This chain connects TRBV2 to TRBJ2-3; TRBD2 agrees at 8 bases. Germline trimming cut 4 bases from V and 8 bases from J; bases unmatched to any gene: 14. The germline gives CDR1 SNHLY, CDR2 FYNNEI. CDR3 length: 16 amino acids. The CDR3 region is CASSGAGGLAGPTQYF. The CDR3, as DNA: TGTGCCAGCAGTGGGGCCGGGGGGCTAGCGGGCCCTACGCAGTATTTT.

On this clone itself: The junction shows a germline mismatch at one end, possibly a read error. The chain links TRBV28 to TRBJ2-3; 9 bases agree with TRBD2. Looked up from germline, CDR1 is MDHEN and CDR2 is SYDVKM. The CDR3 length is 14 residues. The CDR3 coding sequence is TGTGGCAGCGGAGCTAGCGGGACCACAGATACGCAGTATTTT. It codes for CGSGASGTTDTQYF.

The V call is TRBV24-1, the J call TRBJ2-1; tentative D call: TRBD1 (5 bases). The CDR3 loop spans 15 amino acids. Germline V gives CDR1 KGHDR, CDR2 SFDVKD. V gave up 4 bases and J gave up 8 bases, with 17 bases separating them. The CDR3 nucleotides are TGTGCCACCAGTGACCCCAGGCCTGACAGTGATGAGCAGTTCTTC. Translation gives CATSDPRPDSDEQFF.

The V gene is TRBV15, the J gene TRBJ2-1; possible D gene TRBD1, 6 bases. The CDR3 is 15 residues long. The V gene's germline CDR1 is LNHNV and CDR2 YYDKDF (reference sequence). V was cut by 0 bases and J by 9 bases, with 15 bases left in between. CDR3 in amino acids: CATSRDVGGVSEQFF. CDR3 nucleotides: TGTGCCACCAGCAGAGACGTAGGGGGAGTCAGTGAGCAGTTCTTC.

The V gene is TRBV29-1, the J gene TRBJ1-5, with a weak D call TRBD1 (6 bases). There are 13 residues in the CDR3. Looked up from germline, CDR1 is SQVTM and CDR2 is ANQGSEA. Trimming stripped 6 bases from V and 3 bases from J, with 12 bases between. CDR3 DNA sequence: TGCAGCGTGACAACAGGGACCAATCAGCCCCAGCATTTT. It specifies CSVTTGTNQPQHF.

The chain uses TRBV9 and TRBJ1-2, with D tentatively TRBD1 (6 bases). CDR3 length: 12 amino acids. CDR1 and CDR2 from the germline V gene are SGDLS and YYNGEE. The V end lost 4 bases, the J end lost 13 bases, and 17 bases lay between the germline ends. The DNA for the CDR3 is TGTGCCAGCAGCCCCCACCACAGGGTTATCACCTTC. It is translated as CASSPHHRVITF.

The V gene is TRBV14, the J gene TRBJ1-5; 7 bases map to TRBD1. J was trimmed by 4 bases and V by 2 bases; bases with no gene match: 2. CDR3 length equals 14 residues. Germline V gene data show CDR1 as SGHDN and CDR2 as FVKESK. CDR3 DNA: TGTGCCAGCAGCCAAACAGGGGTTAATCAGCCCCAGCATTTT. It is translated as CASSQTGVNQPQHF.

The chain has TRBV2 and TRBJ1-4; D is uncertain. Looked up from germline, CDR1 is SNHLY and CDR2 is FYNNEI. The CDR3 sequence is 14 residues long. Trimming stripped 2 bases from V and 4 bases from J, with 8 bases between. CDR3 sequence reads: CASSERSFNEKLFF. The DNA of the CDR3 is TGTGCCAGCAGTGAACGGAGCTTTAATGAAAAACTGTTTTTT.

This clone appeared a single time. The rearrangement uses TRBV13 and TRBJ2-2, with a weak D call TRBD2 (6 bases). The CDR3 length is 16 residues. Germline-derived CDR1 and CDR2 are PRHDT and FYEKMQ (reference sequence). V dropped 5 bases and J dropped 0 bases, with 13 bases sitting between them. CDR3 residues: CASSRSGLPNTGELFF. In DNA form, the CDR3 reads TGTGCCAGCAGCCGATCCGGACTACCGAACACCGGGGAGCTGTTTTTT. The entire variable domain, with the rest obtained from reference TRBV13 and TRBJ2-2, is as follows: AAGVIQSPRHLIKEKRETATLKCYPIPRHDTVYWYQQGPGQDPQFLISFYEKMQSDKGSIPDRFSAQQFSDYHSELNMSSLELGDSALYFCASSRSGLPNTGELFFGEGSRLTVL.

The chain couples TRBV11-3 to TRBJ1-3; no reliable D call. Germline V gene data show CDR1 as SGHNT and CDR2 as YENEEA. The ends were cut back, 2 bases at V and 0 bases at J, with 8 bases in the middle. The CDR3 has 15 amino acids. CDR3: CASSLLRSSGNTIYF. The CDR3 DNA follows: TGTGCCAGCAGCTTACTACGGAGCTCTGGAAACACCATATATTTT.

The chain joins TRBV29-1 to TRBJ2-1, with TRBD2 identical over 7 bases. The V segment lost 6 bases and the J segment 4 bases; nucleotides outside the gene matches: 9. This CDR3 has 14 amino acids. The germline CDR1 and CDR2 sequences are SQVTM and ANQGSEA. The CDR3, as DNA: TGCAGCGTAGGAGCTAGCGGAGCTTACAATGAGCAGTTCTTC. Residues: CSVGASGAYNEQFF.

V and J are TRBV19 and TRBJ2-1, with 12 positions matching TRBD2. CDR1 LNHDA and CDR2 SQIVND come from the germline V gene (reference sequence). V lost 9 bases to trimming and J lost 3 bases; unmatched junction nucleotides: 18. The CDR3 has 19 amino acids. CDR3 nucleotide sequence: TGTGCCAGCTCACGGACTAGCGGGATGAGAGGGAGGGACTACAATGAGCAGTTCTTC. This sequence encodes CASSRTSGMRGRDYNEQFF.

The genes are TRBV27 and TRBJ2-1, with 11 positions matching TRBD2. CDR3 length equals 15 residues. After removal of 6 bases from V and 6 bases from J, the junction contained 7 bases not matched to a gene. The V gene's germline CDR1 is MNHEY and CDR2 SMNVEV (reference sequence). CDR3 DNA sequence: TGTGCCAGCAGAGTAAGACTAGCGGGAACCAATGAGCAGTTCTTC. It specifies CASRVRLAGTNEQFF.